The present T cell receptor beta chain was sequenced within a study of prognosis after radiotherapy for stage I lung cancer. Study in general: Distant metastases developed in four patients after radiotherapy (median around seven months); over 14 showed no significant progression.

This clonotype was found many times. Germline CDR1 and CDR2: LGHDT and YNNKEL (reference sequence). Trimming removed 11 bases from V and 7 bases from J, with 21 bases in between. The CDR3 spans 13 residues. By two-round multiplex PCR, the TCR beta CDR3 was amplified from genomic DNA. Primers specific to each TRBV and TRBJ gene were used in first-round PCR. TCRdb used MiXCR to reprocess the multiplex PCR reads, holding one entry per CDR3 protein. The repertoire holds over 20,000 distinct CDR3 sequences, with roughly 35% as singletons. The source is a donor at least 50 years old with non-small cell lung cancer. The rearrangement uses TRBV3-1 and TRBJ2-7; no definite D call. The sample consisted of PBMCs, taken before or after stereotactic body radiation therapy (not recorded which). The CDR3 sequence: CASGSRDQREQYF. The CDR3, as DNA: TGTGCCTCGGGTAGTCGCGACCAGAGGGAGCAGTACTTC.